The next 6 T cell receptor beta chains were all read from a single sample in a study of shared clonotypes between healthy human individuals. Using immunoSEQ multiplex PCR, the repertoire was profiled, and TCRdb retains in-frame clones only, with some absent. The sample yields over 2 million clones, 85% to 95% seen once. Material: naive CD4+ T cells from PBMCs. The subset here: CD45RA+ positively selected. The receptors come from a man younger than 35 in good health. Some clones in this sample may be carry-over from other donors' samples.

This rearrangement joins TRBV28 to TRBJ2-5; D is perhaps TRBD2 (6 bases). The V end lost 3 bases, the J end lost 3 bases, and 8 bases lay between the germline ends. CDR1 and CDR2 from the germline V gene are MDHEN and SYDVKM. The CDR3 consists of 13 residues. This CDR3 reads CASSFAGKETQYF. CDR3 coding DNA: TGTGCCAGCAGTTTTGCGGGGAAAGAGACCCAGTACTTC.

CDR3 nucleotides: TGTGCCAGCAGCTTACCACCGAGCGGAGGCGTGTACAATGAGCAGTTCTTC. As protein: CASSLPPSGGVYNEQFF. This sequence joins TRBV7-2 and TRBJ2-1, with D possibly being TRBD2 (5 bases). V was pared by 2 bases and J by 4 bases, with 18 bases between. The CDR3 is made up of 17 amino acids. CDR1 and CDR2 from the germline V gene are SGHTA and FQGNSA. The full variable domain, rest sourced from reference TRBV7-2 and TRBJ2-1, is GAGVSQSPSNKVTEKGKDVELRCDPISGHTALYWYRQSLGQGLEFLIYFQGNSAPDKSGLPSDRFSAERTGGSVSTLTIQRTQQEDSAVYLCASSLPPSGGVYNEQFFGPGTRLTVL.

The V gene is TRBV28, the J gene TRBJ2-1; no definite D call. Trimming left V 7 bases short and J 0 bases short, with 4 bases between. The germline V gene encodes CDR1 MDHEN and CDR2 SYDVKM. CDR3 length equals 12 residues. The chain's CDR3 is CASTDSYNEQFF. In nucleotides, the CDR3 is TGTGCCAGCACGGACTCCTACAATGAGCAGTTCTTC.

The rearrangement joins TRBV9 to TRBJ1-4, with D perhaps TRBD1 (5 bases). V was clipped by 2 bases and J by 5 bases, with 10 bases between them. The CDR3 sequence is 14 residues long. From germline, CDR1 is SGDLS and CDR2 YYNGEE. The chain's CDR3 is CASSVPGRNEKLFF. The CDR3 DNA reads TGTGCCAGCAGCGTCCCGGGACGGAATGAAAAACTGTTTTTT.

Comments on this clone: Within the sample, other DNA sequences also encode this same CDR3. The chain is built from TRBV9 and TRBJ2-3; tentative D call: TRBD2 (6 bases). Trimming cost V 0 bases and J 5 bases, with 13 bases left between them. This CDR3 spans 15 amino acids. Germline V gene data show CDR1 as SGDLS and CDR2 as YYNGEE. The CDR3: CASSVVAGSGDTQYF. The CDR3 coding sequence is TGTGCCAGCAGCGTAGTGGCGGGAAGTGGAGATACGCAGTATTTT.

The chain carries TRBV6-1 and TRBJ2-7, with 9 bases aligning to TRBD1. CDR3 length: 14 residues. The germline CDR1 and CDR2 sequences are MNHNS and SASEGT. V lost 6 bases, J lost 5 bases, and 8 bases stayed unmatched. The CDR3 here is CASRTGGIVNEQYF. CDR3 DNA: TGTGCCAGCAGAACAGGGGGCATTGTGAACGAGCAGTACTTC.